Each of the 10 T cell receptor beta chains below was sequenced from the same sample in a study of Tregs in tolerant kidney transplant recipients. Measured with immunoSEQ multiplex PCR; TCRdb has only the in-frame clones, and not every one. This sample has about 120,000 clones, with almost 95% found just once. Sequences were obtained from CD4+ T cells from blood. The receptors originated from a human donor in good health.

The chain employs TRBV2 and TRBJ1-5; D is ambiguous. CDR3 length: 12 residues. Trimming took 4 bases from V and 9 from J, leaving 10 bases between them. Per germline, CDR1 SNHLY and CDR2 FYNNEI. In DNA form, the CDR3 reads TGTGCCAGCAGTGGGCCTCTGGGGCCCCAGCATTTT. Translation gives CASSGPLGPQHF. Based on the CDR3 plus reference TRBV2 and TRBJ1-5, the full variable domain is EPEVTQTPSHQVTQMGQEVILRCVPISNHLYFYWYRQILGQKVEFLVSFYNNEISEKSEIFDDQFSVERPDGSNFTLKIRSTKLEDSAMYFCASSGPLGPQHFGDGTRLSIL.

The sample holds one count of this clone. The CDR3 spells CASSLSRDRLQPQHF. In DNA form, the CDR3 reads TGTGCCAGCAGTTTATCCCGGGACAGGCTTCAGCCCCAGCATTTT. The rearrangement uses TRBV27 and TRBJ1-5; 8 nucleotides agree with TRBD1. V lost 0 bases to trimming and J lost 6 bases; unmatched junction nucleotides: 4. The CDR3 has 15 amino acids. The germline gives CDR1 MNHEY, CDR2 SMNVEV (reference sequence).

This chain connects TRBV4-2 to TRBJ1-3, with D maybe TRBD1 (5 bases). Per the germline V gene, CDR1 is LGHNA and CDR2 is YNFKEQ. V lost 3 bases and J 4 bases, leaving 13 bases between the germline ends. The CDR3 runs to 15 residues. This CDR3 is CASSHNQGEGNTIYF. In DNA, the CDR3 is TGTGCCAGCAGCCATAACCAGGGTGAGGGAAACACCATATATTTT.

The chain links TRBV18 to TRBJ1-1; no definite D call. CDR3 length: 18 residues. The V end was cut by 2 bases, the J end by 1 base, with 20 bases between. Germline V gene sequence: CDR1 KGHSH, CDR2 LQKENI. The CDR3 nucleotides are TGTGCCAGCTCACCAATCGGTGTTGTAGGGCAGACGAACACTGAAGCTTTCTTT. Its protein product is CASSPIGVVGQTNTEAFF.

This CDR3 reads CASSLASSYEQYF. Written as DNA, the CDR3 is TGTGCCAGCAGCTTAGCAAGCTCCTACGAGCAGTACTTC. The rearrangement uses TRBV7-2 and TRBJ2-7; no reliable D call. The CDR3 has 13 amino acids. With 0 bases removed from V and 0 bases from J, the gap between germline ends came to 3 bases. Germline CDR1 and CDR2: SGHTA and FQGNSA.

The chain links TRBV6-1 to TRBJ1-2, with TRBD1 matching 7 bases. This CDR3 region has 14 residues. In germline, CDR1 is MNHNS, CDR2 SASEGT. The junction had 7 bases not matched to a gene; V was cut back by 4 bases and J by 5 bases. DNA of the CDR3: TGTGCCAGCAGTGGGACAGGAAGATCTTATGGCTACACCTTC. Its protein is CASSGTGRSYGYTF.

In this sample, this clone turned up once. V and J are TRBV18 and TRBJ2-2; maybe TRBD1 (5 bases). CDR1 is KGHSH, CDR2 LQKENI, per germline. The CDR3 consists of 15 residues. V lost 1 base and J 4 bases, leaving 10 bases between the germline ends. The CDR3 is CASSPRAQGTGELFF. For the CDR3, the DNA is TGTGCCAGCTCACCACGGGCCCAGGGCACCGGGGAGCTGTTTTTT.

The genes are TRBV7-9 and TRBJ1-1; D is unclear. Trimming cost V 5 bases and J 3 bases, with 10 bases left between them. This CDR3 region has 13 residues. Germline CDR1 is SEHNR and CDR2 is FQNEAQ (reference sequence). As DNA, the CDR3 is TGTGCCAGCAGCGGGGTTCGGCACACTGAAGCTTTCTTT. Translating gives CASSGVRHTEAFF.

This chain uses TRBV30 with TRBJ1-5; TRBD1 matches 9 bases. From germline, CDR1 is GTSNPN and CDR2 SVGIG (reference sequence). V lost 8 bases to trimming and J lost 4 bases; unmatched junction nucleotides: 3. The CDR3 sequence is 12 residues long. CDR3 residues: CAEGQGNQPQHF. CDR3 nucleotides: TGTGCCGAGGGACAGGGTAATCAGCCCCAGCATTTT.

The rearrangement uses TRBV15 and TRBJ2-2; 7 bases align to TRBD1. The V gene end was trimmed by 3 bases and the J gene end by 2 bases; junction bases not matched to a gene: 6. CDR1 LNHNV and CDR2 YYDKDF come from the germline V gene (reference sequence). The CDR3 contains 16 residues. The chain's CDR3 is CATSSPRTGNTGELFF. In DNA form, the CDR3 reads TGTGCCACCAGCAGCCCCCGGACAGGAAACACCGGGGAGCTGTTTTTT.